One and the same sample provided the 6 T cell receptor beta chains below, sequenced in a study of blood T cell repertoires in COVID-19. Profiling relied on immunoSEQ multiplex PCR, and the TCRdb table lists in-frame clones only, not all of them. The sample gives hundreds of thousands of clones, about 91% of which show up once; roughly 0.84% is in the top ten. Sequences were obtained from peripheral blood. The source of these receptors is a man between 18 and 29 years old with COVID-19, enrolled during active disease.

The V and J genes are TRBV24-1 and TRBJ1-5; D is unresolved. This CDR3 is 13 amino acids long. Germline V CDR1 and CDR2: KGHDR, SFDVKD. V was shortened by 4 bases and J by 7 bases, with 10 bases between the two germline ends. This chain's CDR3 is CATSEGSRQPQHF. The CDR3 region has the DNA TGTGCCACCAGTGAGGGCAGCAGACAGCCCCAGCATTTT.

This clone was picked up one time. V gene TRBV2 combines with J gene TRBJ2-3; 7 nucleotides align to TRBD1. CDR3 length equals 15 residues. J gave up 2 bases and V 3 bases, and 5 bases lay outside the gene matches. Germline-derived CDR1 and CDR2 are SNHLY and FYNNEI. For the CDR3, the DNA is TGTGCCAGCAGTGACATGGGACAGACCACAGATACGCAGTATTTT. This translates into CASSDMGQTTDTQYF. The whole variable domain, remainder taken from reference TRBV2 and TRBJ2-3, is EPEVTQTPSHQVTQMGQEVILRCVPISNHLYFYWYRQILGQKVEFLVSFYNNEISEKSEIFDDQFSVERPDGSNFTLKIRSTKLEDSAMYFCASSDMGQTTDTQYFGPGTRLTVL.

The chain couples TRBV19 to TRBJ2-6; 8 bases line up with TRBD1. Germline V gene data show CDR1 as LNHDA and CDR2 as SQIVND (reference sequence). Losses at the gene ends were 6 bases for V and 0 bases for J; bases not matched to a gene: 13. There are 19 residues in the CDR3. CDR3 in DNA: TGTGCCAGTAGGACCCTCGGGACAGGATCCTACTCTGGGGCCAACGTCCTGACTTTC. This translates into CASRTLGTGSYSGANVLTF.

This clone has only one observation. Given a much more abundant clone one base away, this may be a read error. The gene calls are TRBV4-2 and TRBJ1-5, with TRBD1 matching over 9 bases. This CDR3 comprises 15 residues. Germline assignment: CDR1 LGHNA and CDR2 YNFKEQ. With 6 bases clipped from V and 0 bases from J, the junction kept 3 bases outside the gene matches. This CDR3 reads CASRRDRDSNQPQHF. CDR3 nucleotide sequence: TGTGCCAGCAGGCGGGACAGGGATAGCAATCAGCCCCAGCATTTT.

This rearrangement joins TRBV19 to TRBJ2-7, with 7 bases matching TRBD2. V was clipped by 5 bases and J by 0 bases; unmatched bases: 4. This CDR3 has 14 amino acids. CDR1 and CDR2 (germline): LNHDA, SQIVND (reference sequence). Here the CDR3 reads CASSDGGSSYEQYF. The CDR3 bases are TGTGCCAGTAGTGATGGCGGGAGCTCCTACGAGCAGTACTTC.

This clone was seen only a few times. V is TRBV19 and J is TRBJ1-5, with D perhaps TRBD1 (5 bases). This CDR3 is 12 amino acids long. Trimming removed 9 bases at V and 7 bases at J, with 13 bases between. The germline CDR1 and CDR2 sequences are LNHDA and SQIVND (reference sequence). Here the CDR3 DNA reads TGTGCCAGCGGGAGGGGAGCCCAGCCCCAGCATTTT. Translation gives CASGRGAQPQHF.